This T cell receptor (beta chain) was sequenced for a study of blood T cell repertoires in COVID-19. Study as a whole: PBMCs, B-cell-depleted T cells, or T cells provided the cDNA or gDNA that made up the material.

Data came from immunoSEQ multiplex PCR; TCRdb stores just in-frame clones and leaves some out. The sample has about 430,000 clones, 85% to 90% seen once; the top ten hold more than 0.95%. There are 14 residues in the CDR3. Germline V gives CDR1 SGHRS, CDR2 YFSETQ. Trimming cost V 1 base and J 6 bases; bases outside gene matches: 2. Source material: PBMCs or T cells enriched from blood (not recorded which). The source is a man aged 25 to 40 who had recovered from COVID-19. The chain links TRBV5-1 to TRBJ2-3, with TRBD2 matching over 10 bases. DNA of the CDR3: TGCGCCAGCAGCTTGCGACTAGCGGGCGATACGCAGTATTTT. Its protein product is CASSLRLAGDTQYF.